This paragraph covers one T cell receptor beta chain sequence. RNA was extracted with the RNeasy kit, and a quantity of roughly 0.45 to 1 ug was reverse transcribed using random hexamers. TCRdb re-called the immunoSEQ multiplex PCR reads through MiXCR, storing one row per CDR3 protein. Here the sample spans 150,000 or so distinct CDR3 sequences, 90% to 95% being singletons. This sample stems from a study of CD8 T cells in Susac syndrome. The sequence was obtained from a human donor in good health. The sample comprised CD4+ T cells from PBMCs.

The CDR3 sequence: CASSLDKSTDTQYF. CDR3 bases: TGCGCCAGCAGCTTAGATAAGAGCACAGATACGCAGTATTTT. The V call is TRBV5-1, the J call TRBJ2-3; no definite D call. From germline, CDR1 is SGHRS and CDR2 YFSETQ. V was shortened by 2 bases and J by 0 bases, with 7 bases between the two germline ends. The CDR3 is 14 amino acids.